The clone carrying this T cell receptor (beta chain) was counted only a few times. TCRdb used MiXCR to reprocess the RT-PCR reads, holding one entry per CDR3 protein. The data show about 650,000 distinct CDR3 sequences, with around 16% seen just once and around a tenth held by the top ten. This entry is derived from a study of response to subunit inactivated influenza vaccine. This sample comprised PBMCs from blood, obtained approximately 13 days after vaccination. The TCR sequence derives from a man in his fifties who received an inactivated influenza vaccine.

In DNA, the CDR3 is TGCAGTGCTAGTATGACAGGTAGTTATGGCTACACCTTC. Its protein product is CSASMTGSYGYTF. V and J are TRBV20-1 and TRBJ1-2; tentative D call: TRBD1 (6 bases). Trimming left V 3 bases short and J 5 bases short, with 13 bases between. Per the germline V gene, CDR1 is DFQATT and CDR2 is SNEGSKA (reference sequence). CDR3 size: 13 residues.